This TCR beta chain was retrieved from a study of T cells expressing NK-cell markers (dated by TCRdb to the early 2020s). For context, the study as a whole: TCR beta-chain repertoires were profiled in sorted CD3+CD56+NKG2C+, CD3+CD56+NKG2C- and CD3+CD56-NKG2C+ T-cell subsets from fewer than 10 donors. All eight donors whose samples were sequenced were randomly selected healthy volunteers, three of them men and five women. Among the eight sequenced donors, seven were HCMV-seropositive and one was HCMV-seronegative. Sequencing of the libraries produced 2 x 150 bp reads on Illumina HiSeq 2000/2500, MiSeq or NextSeq. Study-wide conclusions, independent of this receptor: Whether the expanded NKG2C-expressing T cell clones were specific for HCMV antigens remained unclear. Those dominant clonotypes were again the most abundant among CD3+CD56-NKG2C+ cells in a handful of donors, at roughly 28.3-65%. In more than five donors, the dominant CD3+CD56+NKG2C+ clonotypes were found to rank among the top 10 CD8+ clonotypes and to make up about 1.0-7.5% of CD8+ T cells.

TCRdb records Illumina HiSeq 2000 as the sequencer. TCR beta cDNA libraries were prepared using 5'RACE template switching, which introduced a universal primer site and unique molecular identifiers. cDNA synthesis was primed from the TCR beta constant segment and was followed by two successive PCR amplification steps. The source study handled its data this way. MIGEC was used to demultiplex reads and group reads by UMI, and MiTCR was used to assemble and quantify clonotypes. To exclude erroneous sequences, only TCR cDNA sequences supported by at least two reads were retained. Downstream repertoire analysis used the tcR package, and clonotypes were matched across fractions by CDR3 nucleotide sequence plus V segment. VDJmatch was used to annotate antigen specificity against VDJdb, with one amino acid substitution in CDR3 permitted. TCRdb reprocessed the reads into one record per CDR3 protein sequence, lacking DNA. The V and J calls here are based on TCRdb, not the publication. This sample's table carries a few hundred thousand distinct CDR3 sequences. 0.39% of the sample lies in the top ten.

Details on this clonotype: Its antigen remains unidentified.

To determine HCMV serostatus, a commercial ELISA kit was used to detect HCMV-specific IgG in serum. Peripheral blood mononuclear cells were isolated from blood by Ficoll density gradient centrifugation. Taken from cysteine to phenylalanine, the CDR3 has 14 residues. DNA was not recorded. Here the chain combines TRBV12-3 or TRBV12-4 and TRBJ2-1; there is no DNA to check the TCRdb D call of TRBD2. The sequenced sample consisted of blood T cells: a sorted CD56 or NKG2C T cell subset, CD4+ or CD8+ T cells, or bulk PBMC T cells (not recorded which). This receptor was taken from a man younger than 30 in good health. Donor details come from another sample of the same person, matched by shared clones. The CDR3: CASSFLAGVNEQFF.